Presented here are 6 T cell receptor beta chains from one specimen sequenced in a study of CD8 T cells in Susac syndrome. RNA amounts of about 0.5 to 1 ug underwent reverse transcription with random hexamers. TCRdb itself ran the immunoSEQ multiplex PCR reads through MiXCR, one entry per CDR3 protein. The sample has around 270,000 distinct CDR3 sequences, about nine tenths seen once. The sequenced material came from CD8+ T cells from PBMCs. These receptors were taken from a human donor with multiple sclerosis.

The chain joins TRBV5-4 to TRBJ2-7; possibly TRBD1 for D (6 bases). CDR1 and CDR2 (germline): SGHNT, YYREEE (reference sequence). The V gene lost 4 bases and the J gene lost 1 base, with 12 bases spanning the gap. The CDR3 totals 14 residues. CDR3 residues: CASSQRTASYEQYF. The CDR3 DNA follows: TGTGCCAGCAGCCAACGGACAGCTTCCTACGAGCAGTACTTC.

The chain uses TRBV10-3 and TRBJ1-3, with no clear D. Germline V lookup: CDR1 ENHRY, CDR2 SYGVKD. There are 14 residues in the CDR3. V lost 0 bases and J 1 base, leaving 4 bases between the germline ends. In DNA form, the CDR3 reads TGTGCCATCAGTGAGTCGGCTTCTGGAAACACCATATATTTT. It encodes CAISESASGNTIYF.

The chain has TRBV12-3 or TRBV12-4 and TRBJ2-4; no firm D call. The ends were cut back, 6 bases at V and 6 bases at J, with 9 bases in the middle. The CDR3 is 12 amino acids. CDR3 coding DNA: TGTGCCAGCAGCCGGTTGGCAAACATTCAGTACTTC. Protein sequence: CASSRLANIQYF.

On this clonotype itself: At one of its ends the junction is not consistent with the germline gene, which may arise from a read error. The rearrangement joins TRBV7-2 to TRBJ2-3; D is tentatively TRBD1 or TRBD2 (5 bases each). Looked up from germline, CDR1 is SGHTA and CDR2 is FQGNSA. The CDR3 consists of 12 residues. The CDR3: CASSLAGDPRDF. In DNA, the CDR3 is TGTGCCAGCAGCCTAGCCGGGGACCCGCGAGATTTT. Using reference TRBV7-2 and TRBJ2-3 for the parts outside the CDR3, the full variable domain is GAGVSQSPSNKVTEKGKDVELRCDPISGHTALYWYRQSLGQGLEFLIYFQGNSAPDKSGLPSDRFSAERTGGSVSTLTIQRTQQEDSAVYLCASSLAGDPRDFGPGTRLTVL.

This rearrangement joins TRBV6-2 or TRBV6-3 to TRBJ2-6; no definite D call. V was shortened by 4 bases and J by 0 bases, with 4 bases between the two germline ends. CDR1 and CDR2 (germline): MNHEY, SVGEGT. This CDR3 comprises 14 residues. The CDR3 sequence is CASSSDSGANVLTF. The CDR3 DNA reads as TGTGCCAGCAGTTCAGACTCTGGGGCCAACGTCCTGACTTTC.

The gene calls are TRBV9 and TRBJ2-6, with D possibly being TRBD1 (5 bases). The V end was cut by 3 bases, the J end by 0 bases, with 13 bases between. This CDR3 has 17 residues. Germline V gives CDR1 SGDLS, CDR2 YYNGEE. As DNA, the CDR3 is TGTGCCAGCAGCGCCTCACACAGGAGCTCTGGGGCCAACGTCCTGACTTTC. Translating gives CASSASHRSSGANVLTF.